This T cell receptor beta chain was observed in a study of CD8 T cells in Susac syndrome. CDR1 is LGHDT, CDR2 YNNKEL, per germline (reference sequence). With 0 bases clipped from V and 9 bases from J, the junction kept 0 bases outside the gene matches. The CDR3 covers 12 residues. CD8+ and CD4+ T cells from blood underwent TCR beta sequencing. With random hexamers, reverse transcription was performed on about 0.5 to 1 ug of RNA. By means of immunoSEQ multiplex PCR, TCR beta CDR3 spanning 54 Vbeta and 13 Jbeta underwent amplification. TCRdb reprocessed the immunoSEQ multiplex PCR reads via MiXCR and lists one record per CDR3 protein. The repertoire holds 200,000 or so distinct CDR3 sequences, with around 95% as singletons.

The sample was CD8+ T cells from PBMCs. This sequence originates from a human donor with Susac syndrome. J is TRBJ1-1 and V is TRBV3-1; 8 bases line up with TRBD1. In nucleotides, the CDR3 is TGTGCCAGCAGCCAAGACAGGGGGCAAGCTTTCTTT. This translates into CASSQDRGQAFF.